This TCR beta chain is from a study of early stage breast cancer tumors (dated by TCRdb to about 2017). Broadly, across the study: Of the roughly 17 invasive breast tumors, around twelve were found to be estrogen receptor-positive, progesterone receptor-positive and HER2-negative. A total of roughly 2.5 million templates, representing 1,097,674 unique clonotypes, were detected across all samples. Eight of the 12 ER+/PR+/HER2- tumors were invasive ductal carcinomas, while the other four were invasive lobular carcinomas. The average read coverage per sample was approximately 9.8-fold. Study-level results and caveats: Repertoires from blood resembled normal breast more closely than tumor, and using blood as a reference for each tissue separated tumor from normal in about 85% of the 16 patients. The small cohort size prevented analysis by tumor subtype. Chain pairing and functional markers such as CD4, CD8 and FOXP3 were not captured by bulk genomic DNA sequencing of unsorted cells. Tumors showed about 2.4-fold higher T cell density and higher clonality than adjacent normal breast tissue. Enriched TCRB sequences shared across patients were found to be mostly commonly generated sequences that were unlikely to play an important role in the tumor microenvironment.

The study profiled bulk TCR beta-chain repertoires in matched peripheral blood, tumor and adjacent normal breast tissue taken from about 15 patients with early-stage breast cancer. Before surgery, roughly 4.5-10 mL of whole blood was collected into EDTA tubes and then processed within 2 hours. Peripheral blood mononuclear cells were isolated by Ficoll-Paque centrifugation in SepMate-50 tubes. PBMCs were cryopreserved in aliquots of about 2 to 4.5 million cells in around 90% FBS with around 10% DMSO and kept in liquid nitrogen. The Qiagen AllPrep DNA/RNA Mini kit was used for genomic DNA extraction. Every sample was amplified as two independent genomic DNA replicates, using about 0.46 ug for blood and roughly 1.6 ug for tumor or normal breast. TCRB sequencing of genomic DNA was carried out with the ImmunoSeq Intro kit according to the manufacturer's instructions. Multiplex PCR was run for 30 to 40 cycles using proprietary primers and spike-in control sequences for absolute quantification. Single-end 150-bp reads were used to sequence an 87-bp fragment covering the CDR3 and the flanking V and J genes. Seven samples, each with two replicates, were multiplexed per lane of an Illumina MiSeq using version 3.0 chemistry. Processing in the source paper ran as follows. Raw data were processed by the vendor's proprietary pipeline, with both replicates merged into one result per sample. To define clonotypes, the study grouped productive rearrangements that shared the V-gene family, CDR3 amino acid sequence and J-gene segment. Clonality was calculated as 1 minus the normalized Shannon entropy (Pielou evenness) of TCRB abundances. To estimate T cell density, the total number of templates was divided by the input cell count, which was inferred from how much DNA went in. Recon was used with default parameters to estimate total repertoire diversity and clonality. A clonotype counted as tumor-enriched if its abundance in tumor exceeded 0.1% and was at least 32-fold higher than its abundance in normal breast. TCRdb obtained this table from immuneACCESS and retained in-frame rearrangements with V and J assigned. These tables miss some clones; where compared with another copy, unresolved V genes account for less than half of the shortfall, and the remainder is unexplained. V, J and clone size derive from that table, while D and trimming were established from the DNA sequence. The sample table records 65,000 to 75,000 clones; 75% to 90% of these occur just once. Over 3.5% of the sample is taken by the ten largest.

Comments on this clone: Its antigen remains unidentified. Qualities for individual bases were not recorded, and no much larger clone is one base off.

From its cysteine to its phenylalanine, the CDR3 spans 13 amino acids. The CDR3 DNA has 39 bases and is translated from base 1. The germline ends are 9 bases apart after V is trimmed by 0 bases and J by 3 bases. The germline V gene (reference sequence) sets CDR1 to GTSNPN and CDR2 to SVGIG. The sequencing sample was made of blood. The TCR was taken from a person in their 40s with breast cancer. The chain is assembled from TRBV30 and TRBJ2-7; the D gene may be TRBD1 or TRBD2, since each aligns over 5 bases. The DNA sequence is TGTGCCTGGAGTGTACTAGGGGACTACGAGCAGTACTTC. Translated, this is CAWSVLGDYEQYF.